The 26 T cell receptor beta chains in this list originate from one sample, sequenced in a study of cytomegalovirus exposure and HLA in healthy donors. Use of 60 Vbeta and 13 Jbeta primers characterized the PCR. The repertoire was sequenced with immunoSEQ multiplex PCR; TCRdb's copy has only in-frame clones and lacks some. The table records 240,000 or so clones, about 86% of them present only once. Input material: PBMCs. The source of these receptors is a woman between 55 and 75 years old in good health and CMV-seropositive.

The V and J genes are TRBV7-9 and TRBJ1-2; D may be TRBD1 (5 bases). V gave up 5 bases and J gave up 6 bases, with 10 bases separating them. Germline V gene data show CDR1 as SEHNR and CDR2 as FQNEAQ (reference sequence). CDR3 size: 12 residues. In DNA, the CDR3 is TGTGCCAGCAGCCCGGCGGGGCATGGCTACACCTTC. Translated, it gives CASSPAGHGYTF.

The V and J genes are TRBV28 and TRBJ2-5, with TRBD2 matching over 7 bases. Germline V CDR1 and CDR2: MDHEN, SYDVKM. V lost 3 bases and J lost 5; bases outside the gene matches: 6. The CDR3 consists of 14 residues. This CDR3 reads CASSFSGGRETQYF. The CDR3 DNA sequence: TGTGCCAGCAGTTTTTCGGGAGGTCGGGAGACCCAGTACTTC.

V is TRBV5-1 and J is TRBJ2-2; unclear D gene. V lost 4 bases and J 5 bases, leaving 18 bases between the germline ends. Germline V gene sequence: CDR1 SGHRS, CDR2 YFSETQ. The CDR3 covers 16 residues. CDR3 region: CASSPSSQQSTGELFF. CDR3 bases: TGCGCCAGCAGCCCCTCCTCGCAACAGAGTACCGGGGAGCTGTTTTTT.

The chain links TRBV28 to TRBJ1-1; D is unclear. The V and J ends lost 4 bases and 3 bases respectively, with 9 bases between them. This CDR3 region has 13 residues. Germline CDR1 MDHEN, CDR2 SYDVKM. CDR3 nucleotides: TGTGCCAGCAGTTCCTACGCGTACACTGAAGCTTTCTTT. Translation: CASSSYAYTEAFF. Complete variable domain (other parts from reference TRBV28 and TRBJ1-1): DVKVTQSSRYLVKRTGEKVFLECVQDMDHENMFWYRQDPGLGLRLIYFSYDVKMKEKGDIPEGYSVSREKKERFSLILESASTNQTSMYLCASSSYAYTEAFFGQGTRLTVV.

J is TRBJ1-1 and V is TRBV7-8; a weak D match, TRBD1 (6 bases). Trimming pared 5 bases from V and 7 bases from J, leaving 14 bases between. The CDR3 covers 13 residues. Per the germline V gene, CDR1 is SGHVS and CDR2 is FQNEAQ. CDR3 residues: CASSPNRALEAFF. In DNA form, the CDR3 reads TGTGCCAGCAGCCCCAACAGGGCGCTTGAAGCTTTCTTT.

The gene calls are TRBV7-2 and TRBJ2-7; TRBD2 agrees at 8 bases. The germline V gene encodes CDR1 SGHTA and CDR2 FQGNSA. There are 14 residues in the CDR3. V dropped 4 bases and J dropped 6; count of bases not matched to a gene: 8. The CDR3 region has the DNA TGTGCCAGCAGCTCCGCGGCGGGGGGTCTCGAGCAGTACTTC. Its translation: CASSSAAGGLEQYF.

The chain combines TRBV25-1 with TRBJ2-1; weak D call: TRBD2 (5 bases). Per germline, CDR1 MGHDK and CDR2 SYGVNS. V was pared by 9 bases and J by 1 base, with 13 bases between. The CDR3 is made up of 14 amino acids. CDR3 region: CASRLTGSYNEQFF. CDR3 nucleotide sequence: TGTGCCAGTCGCCTTACGGGATCCTACAATGAGCAGTTCTTC.

This chain connects TRBV5-4 to TRBJ1-2; D not resolved. The CDR3 sequence is 12 residues long. V was shortened by 4 bases and J by 7 bases, with 11 bases between the two germline ends. The V gene's germline CDR1 is SGHNT and CDR2 YYREEE (reference sequence). The CDR3 is CASSPSGLGYTF. Written as DNA, the CDR3 is TGTGCCAGCAGCCCATCGGGTCTTGGCTACACCTTC.

This clone has just a few counts. The chain combines TRBV21-1 with TRBJ1-3. TRBV21-1 is a listed pseudogene. This CDR3 spans 13 amino acids. The CDR3 nucleotides read TGTGCCAGCATAGGGAGACTGGGATACACCATATATTTT. Residues: CASIGRLGYTIYF.

CDR3 nucleotides: TGTGCCAGCAGCTCCCTCGGAGGACGGGACACCGGGGAGCTGTTTTTT. Encoded protein: CASSSLGGRDTGELFF. The rearrangement uses TRBV5-4 and TRBJ2-2; a weak D match, TRBD2 (5 bases). CDR1 and CDR2 from the germline V gene are SGHNT and YYREEE (reference sequence). This CDR3 has 16 amino acids. V shed 3 bases and J shed 3 bases, with 15 bases lying between them.

The count of this clone is one. V is TRBV7-3 and J is TRBJ2-1; 8 bases are a match to TRBD2. The V and J ends lost 2 bases and 7 bases, in that order; junction bases with no gene match: 7. The CDR3 is 15 amino acids. Germline-derived CDR1 and CDR2 are SGHTA and FQGTGA. The CDR3 region is CASSLLAGLGNEQFF. In DNA, the CDR3 is TGTGCCAGCAGCTTACTAGCGGGCCTGGGAAATGAGCAGTTCTTC.

This chain uses TRBV4-1 with TRBJ2-3, with 10 bases aligning to TRBD2. The V gene's germline CDR1 is MGHRA and CDR2 YSYEKL. V was pared by 4 bases and J by 4 bases, with 5 bases of the junction left unmatched. The CDR3 is 15 amino acids. The CDR3 loop is CASSLTGLAPDTQYF. CDR3 DNA sequence: TGCGCCAGCAGCCTAACGGGACTAGCGCCAGATACGCAGTATTTT.

This clone came up once. V gene TRBV30 combines with J gene TRBJ1-1, with 8 bases aligning to TRBD1. The CDR3 extends over 13 amino acids. Germline values: CDR1 GTSNPN, CDR2 SVGIG (reference sequence). J lost 3 bases, V lost 7 bases, and 7 bases had no gene match. The CDR3 loop reads CASNRGRDTEAFF. CDR3 nucleotides: TGTGCCTCCAACAGGGGGAGGGACACTGAAGCTTTCTTT.

The CDR3 sequence: CASSQVGVGRYEQYF. The CDR3 coding sequence is TGCGCCAGCAGCCAAGTCGGGGTAGGGAGGTACGAGCAGTACTTC. The V call is TRBV4-1, the J call TRBJ2-7, with a weak D call TRBD2 (6 bases). This CDR3 is built from 15 residues. Trimming cost V 1 base and J 4 bases, with 14 bases left between them. Germline V gene sequence: CDR1 MGHRA, CDR2 YSYEKL.

About this clone itself: One junction end does not reproduce the germline sequence, and a read error may be involved. This sequence joins TRBV7-9 and TRBJ2-7; 9 nucleotides agree with TRBD2. The CDR3 consists of 17 residues. The germline V gene encodes CDR1 SEHNR and CDR2 FQNEAQ (reference sequence). In nucleotides, the CDR3 is TGTTCCAGCAGCTTAGGAAGTGTAGCGGGAGTTGACTCCGAGCAGTACTTC. Its translation: CSSSLGSVAGVDSEQYF. Looking up the rest from reference TRBV7-9 and TRBJ2-7 gives the full variable domain: DTGVSQNPRHKITKRGQNVTFRCDPISEHNRLYWYRQTLGQGPEFLTYFQNEAQLEKSRLLSDRFSAERPKGSFSTLEIQRTEQGDSAMYLCSSSLGSVAGVDSEQYFGPGTRLTVT.

This clone has just a few counts. This chain links TRBV28 with TRBJ1-2, with 7 bases identical to TRBD1. The germline gives CDR1 MDHEN, CDR2 SYDVKM. This CDR3 is built from 13 residues. Trimming at V came to 3 bases and at J to 4 bases, leaving 2 bases not matched to a gene. CDR3 residues: CASSFDRAYGYTF. CDR3 in DNA: TGTGCCAGCAGTTTTGACAGGGCCTATGGCTACACCTTC.

The rearrangement uses TRBV7-2 and TRBJ2-3, with D maybe TRBD1 (6 bases). V dropped 5 bases and J dropped 2 bases, with 14 bases sitting between them. Germline lookup yields CDR1 SGHTA and CDR2 FQGNSA. This CDR3 has 15 residues. DNA for the CDR3: TGTGCCAGCAGCCGCAGTAGGGGGAACACAGATACGCAGTATTTT. This translates into CASSRSRGNTDTQYF.

The chain uses TRBV18 and TRBJ2-7; TRBD2 matches 16 bases. Trimming removed 3 bases from V and 5 bases from J; junction bases left unmatched: 7. The CDR3 length is 17 residues. The germline V gene has CDR1 KGHSH and CDR2 LQKENI. CDR3 in amino acids: CASSPIGTSGRENEQYF. The CDR3 DNA reads TGTGCCAGCTCACCTATCGGGACTAGCGGGAGGGAAAACGAGCAGTACTTC.

The rearrangement uses TRBV2 and TRBJ1-2, with D hard to call. V lost 3 bases and J 3 bases, leaving 8 bases between the germline ends. This CDR3 comprises 13 residues. Germline V lookup: CDR1 SNHLY, CDR2 FYNNEI. CDR3 sequence reads: CASSDGFDYGYTF. The CDR3 DNA reads as TGTGCCAGCAGTGACGGGTTTGACTATGGCTACACCTTC.

V gene TRBV4-1 combines with J gene TRBJ2-1; 11 bases line up with TRBD2. CDR3 length: 21 amino acids. The V gene end was trimmed by 2 bases and the J gene end by 8 bases; junction bases not matched to a gene: 23. Germline-derived CDR1 and CDR2 are MGHRA and YSYEKL. CDR3 nucleotide sequence: TGCGCCAGCAGCCAATCCCTAGGAGGTAGCGGGAGGGGTGGAACTATCCATGAGCAGTTCTTC. It yields the protein CASSQSLGGSGRGGTIHEQFF.

This chain links TRBV30 with TRBJ1-1, with D uncertain. This CDR3 has 18 residues. CDR1 GTSNPN and CDR2 SVGIG come from the germline V gene (reference sequence). Trimming removed 4 bases at V and 3 bases at J, with 27 bases between. CDR3 loop: CAWMDYSGPGVTYTEAFF. The CDR3, as DNA: TGTGCCTGGATGGACTACTCCGGACCAGGCGTGACGTACACTGAAGCTTTCTTT.

CDR3 amino acids: CASSLTTGERNTIYF. As DNA, the CDR3 is TGCGCCAGCAGCTTGACCACAGGGGAAAGAAACACCATATATTTT. V usage is TRBV5-1 and J usage is TRBJ1-3, with 7 bases that match TRBD1. V trimming: 1 base; J trimming: 5 bases; junction bases outside the gene matches: 6. From germline, CDR1 is SGHRS and CDR2 YFSETQ. The CDR3 sequence is 15 residues long.

This clone was seen only a few times. The V gene is TRBV6-1, the J gene TRBJ1-1; the match to TRBD1 covers 9 bases. The CDR3 sequence is 14 residues long. The V gene end was trimmed by 6 bases and the J gene end by 1 base; junction bases not matched to a gene: 3. The germline V gene has CDR1 MNHNS and CDR2 SASEGT. DNA for the CDR3: TGTGCCAGCAGATCGGGACAGGGGAACACTGAAGCTTTCTTT. Its protein product is CASRSGQGNTEAFF.

V gene TRBV2 combines with J gene TRBJ2-1; 10 bases agree with TRBD2. CDR1 is SNHLY, CDR2 FYNNEI, per germline. CDR3 length equals 15 residues. The J segment lost 4 bases and the V segment lost 7 bases, leaving 7 bases of the junction unmatched. CDR3: CASTNSGRMYNEQFF. CDR3 DNA sequence: TGTGCCAGCACCAATAGCGGGAGGATGTACAATGAGCAGTTCTTC. Filled out from reference TRBV2 and TRBJ2-1, the complete variable domain reads EPEVTQTPSHQVTQMGQEVILRCVPISNHLYFYWYRQILGQKVEFLVSFYNNEISEKSEIFDDQFSVERPDGSNFTLKIRSTKLEDSAMYFCASTNSGRMYNEQFFGPGTRLTVL.

The V and J genes are TRBV5-5 and TRBJ1-1; D remains unclear. CDR3 size: 17 residues. Per germline, CDR1 SGHKS and CDR2 YYEKEE (reference sequence). Trimming took off 0 bases at V and 2 bases at J, with 17 bases between the two ends. CDR3 sequence (DNA): TGTGCCAGCAGCTTGGATTGGCAGAGTCTAGTAAACACTGAAGCTTTCTTT. Translation gives CASSLDWQSLVNTEAFF. Together with reference TRBV5-5 and TRBJ1-1, the CDR3 gives the full variable domain: DAGVTQSPTHLIKTRGQQVTLRCSPISGHKSVSWYQQVLGQGPQFIFQYYEKEERGRGNFPDRFSARQFPNYSSELNVNALLLGDSALYLCASSLDWQSLVNTEAFFGQGTRLTVV.

The chain uses TRBV7-9 and TRBJ2-7, with TRBD1 identical over 9 bases. The V gene end was trimmed by 3 bases and the J gene end by 5 bases; junction bases not matched to a gene: 5. Per germline, CDR1 SEHNR and CDR2 FQNEAQ (reference sequence). CDR3 length equals 14 residues. The CDR3 region has the DNA TGTGCCAGCAGCTTTTTGACAGGGGGAAACGAGCAGTACTTC. This translates into CASSFLTGGNEQYF.